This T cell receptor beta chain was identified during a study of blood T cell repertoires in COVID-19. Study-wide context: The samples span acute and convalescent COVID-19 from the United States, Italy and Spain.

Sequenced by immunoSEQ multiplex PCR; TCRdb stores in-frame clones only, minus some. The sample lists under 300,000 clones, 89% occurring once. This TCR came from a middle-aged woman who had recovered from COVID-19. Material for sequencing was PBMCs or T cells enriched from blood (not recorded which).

This CDR3 is CASSLDRREKLFF. The CDR3 DNA sequence: TGTGCCAGCAGCTTGGATCGTCGTGAAAAACTGTTTTTT. The chain is built from TRBV5-4 and TRBJ1-4; D not certain. CDR1 SGHNT and CDR2 YYREEE come from the germline V gene (reference sequence). Trimming removed 0 bases from V and 7 bases from J, with 7 bases in between. This CDR3 contains 13 residues.